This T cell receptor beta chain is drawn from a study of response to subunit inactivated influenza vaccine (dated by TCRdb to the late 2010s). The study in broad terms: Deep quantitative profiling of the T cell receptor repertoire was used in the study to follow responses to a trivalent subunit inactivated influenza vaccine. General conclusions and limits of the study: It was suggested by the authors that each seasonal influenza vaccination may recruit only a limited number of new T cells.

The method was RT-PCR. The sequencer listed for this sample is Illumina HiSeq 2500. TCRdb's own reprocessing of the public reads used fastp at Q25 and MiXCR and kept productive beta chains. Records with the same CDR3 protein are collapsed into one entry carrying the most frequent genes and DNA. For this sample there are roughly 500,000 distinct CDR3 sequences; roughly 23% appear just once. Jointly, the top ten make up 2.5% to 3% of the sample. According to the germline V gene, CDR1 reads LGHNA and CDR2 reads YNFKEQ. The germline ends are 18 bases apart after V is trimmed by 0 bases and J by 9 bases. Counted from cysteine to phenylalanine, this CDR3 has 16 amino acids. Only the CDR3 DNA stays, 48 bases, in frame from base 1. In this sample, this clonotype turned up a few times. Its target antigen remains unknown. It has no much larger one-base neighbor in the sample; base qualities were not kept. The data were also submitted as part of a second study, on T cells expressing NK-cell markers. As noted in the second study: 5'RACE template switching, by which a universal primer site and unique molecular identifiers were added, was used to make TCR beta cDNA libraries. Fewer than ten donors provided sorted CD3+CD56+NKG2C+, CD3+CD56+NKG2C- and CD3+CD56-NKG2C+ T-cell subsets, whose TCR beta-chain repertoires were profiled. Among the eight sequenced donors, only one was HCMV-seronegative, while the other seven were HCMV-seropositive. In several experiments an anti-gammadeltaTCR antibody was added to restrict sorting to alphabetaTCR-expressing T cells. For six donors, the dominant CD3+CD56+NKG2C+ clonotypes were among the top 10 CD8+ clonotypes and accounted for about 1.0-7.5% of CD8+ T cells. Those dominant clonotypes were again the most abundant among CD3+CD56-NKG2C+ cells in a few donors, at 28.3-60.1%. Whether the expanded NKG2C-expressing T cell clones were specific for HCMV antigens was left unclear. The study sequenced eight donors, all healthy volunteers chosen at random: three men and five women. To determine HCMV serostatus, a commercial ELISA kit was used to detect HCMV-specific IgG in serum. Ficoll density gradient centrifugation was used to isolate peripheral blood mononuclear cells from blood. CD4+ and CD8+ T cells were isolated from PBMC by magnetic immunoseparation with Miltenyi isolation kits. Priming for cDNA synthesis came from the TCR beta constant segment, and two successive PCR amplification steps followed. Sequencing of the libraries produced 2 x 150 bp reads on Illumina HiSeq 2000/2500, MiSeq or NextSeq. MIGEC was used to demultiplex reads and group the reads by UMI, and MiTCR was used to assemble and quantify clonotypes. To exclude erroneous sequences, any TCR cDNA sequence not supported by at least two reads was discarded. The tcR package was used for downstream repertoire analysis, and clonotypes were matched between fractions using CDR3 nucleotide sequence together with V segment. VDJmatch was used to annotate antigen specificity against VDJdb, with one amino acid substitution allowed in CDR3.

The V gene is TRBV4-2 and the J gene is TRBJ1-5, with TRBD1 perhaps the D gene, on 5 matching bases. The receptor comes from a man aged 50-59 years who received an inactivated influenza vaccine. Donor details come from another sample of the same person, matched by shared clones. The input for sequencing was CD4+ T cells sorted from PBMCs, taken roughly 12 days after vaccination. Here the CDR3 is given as CASSQDHGGTALPQHF. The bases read TGTGCCAGCAGCCAAGACCACGGAGGGACGGCTCTGCCCCAGCATTTT.